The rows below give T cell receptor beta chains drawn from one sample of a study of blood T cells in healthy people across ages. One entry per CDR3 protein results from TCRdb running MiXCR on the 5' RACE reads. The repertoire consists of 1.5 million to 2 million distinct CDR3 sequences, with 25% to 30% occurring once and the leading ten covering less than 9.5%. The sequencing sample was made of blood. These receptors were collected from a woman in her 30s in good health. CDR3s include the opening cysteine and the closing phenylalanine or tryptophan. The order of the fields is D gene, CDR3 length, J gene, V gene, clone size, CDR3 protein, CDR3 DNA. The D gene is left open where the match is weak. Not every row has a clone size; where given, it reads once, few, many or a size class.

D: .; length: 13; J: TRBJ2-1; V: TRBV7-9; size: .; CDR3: CASSYTPSDGQFF; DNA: TGTGCCAGCAGCTACACCCCATCGGATGGGCAGTTCTTC
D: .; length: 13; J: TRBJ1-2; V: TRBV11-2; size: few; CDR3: CASSLEAGAGYTF; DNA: TGTGCCAGCAGCTTAGAGGCAGGGGCTGGCTACACCTTC
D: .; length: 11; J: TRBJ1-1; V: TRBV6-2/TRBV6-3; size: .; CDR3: CASTTGGEAFF; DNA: TGTGCCAGCACCACGGGGGGTGAAGCTTTCTTT
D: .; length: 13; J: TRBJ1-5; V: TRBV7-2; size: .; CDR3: CASSPQGLQPQHF; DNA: TGTGCCAGCAGCCCGCAGGGTTTACAGCCCCAGCATTTT
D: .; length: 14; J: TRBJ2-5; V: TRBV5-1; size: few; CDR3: CASSVGPPQETQYF; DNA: TGCGCCAGCAGCGTCGGGCCTCCCCAAGAGACCCAGTACTTC
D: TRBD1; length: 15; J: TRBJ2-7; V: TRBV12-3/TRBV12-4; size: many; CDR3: CASSPQGQGFHEQYF; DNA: TGTGCCAGCAGTCCCCAGGGACAGGGGTTTCACGAGCAGTACTTC
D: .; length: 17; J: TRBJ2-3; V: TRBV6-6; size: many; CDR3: CASSYPDLADSTDTQYF; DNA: TGTGCCAGCAGTTACCCCGACCTAGCTGATAGCACAGATACGCAGTATTTT
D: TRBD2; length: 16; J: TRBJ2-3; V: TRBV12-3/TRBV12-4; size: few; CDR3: CASRTSSSGGADTQYF; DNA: TGTGCCAGCAGAACCTCCTCTAGCGGGGGGGCGGATACGCAGTATTTT
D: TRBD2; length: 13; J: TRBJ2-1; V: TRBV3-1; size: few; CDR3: CAIATSGGIEQFF; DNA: TGTGCCATCGCGACTAGCGGCGGAATCGAGCAGTTCTTC
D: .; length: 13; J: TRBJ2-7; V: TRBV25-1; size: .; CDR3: CASSSGVGDEQYF; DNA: TGTGCCAGCAGTTCGGGTGTCGGGGACGAGCAGTACTTC
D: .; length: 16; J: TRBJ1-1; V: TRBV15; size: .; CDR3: CATSRRQGTQRGEAFF; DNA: TGTGCCACCAGCCGTCGTCAAGGCACCCAACGGGGTGAAGCTTTCTTT
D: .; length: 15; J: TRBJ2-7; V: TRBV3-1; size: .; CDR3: CASSQAPGSAYEQYF; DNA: TGTGCCAGCAGCCAAGCTCCCGGGTCAGCCTACGAGCAGTACTTC
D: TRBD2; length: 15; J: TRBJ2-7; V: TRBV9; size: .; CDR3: CASSVAGTSPYEQYF; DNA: TGTGCCAGCAGCGTAGCCGGGACTAGCCCCTACGAGCAGTACTTC
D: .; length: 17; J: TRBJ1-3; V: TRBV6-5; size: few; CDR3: CASSWGWQADSGNTIYF; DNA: TGTGCCAGCAGTTGGGGGTGGCAGGCGGACTCTGGAAACACCATATATTTT
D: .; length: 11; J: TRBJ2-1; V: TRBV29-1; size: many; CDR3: CSTGGGNEQFF; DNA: TGCAGCACTGGTGGGGGGAATGAGCAGTTCTTC
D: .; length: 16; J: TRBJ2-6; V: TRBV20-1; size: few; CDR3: CSARDLGSSGANVLTF; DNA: TGCAGTGCTAGAGATCTAGGGAGCTCTGGGGCCAACGTCCTGACTTTC
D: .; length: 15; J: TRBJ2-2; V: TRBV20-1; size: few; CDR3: CSASVGGGHSGELFF; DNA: TGCAGTGCCTCAGTGGGGGGAGGCCACTCCGGGGAGCTGTTTTTT
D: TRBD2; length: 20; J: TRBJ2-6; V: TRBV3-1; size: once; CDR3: CASSQDWGLVVRSGANVLTF; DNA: TGTGCCAGCAGCCAAGATTGGGGACTAGTGGTCCGCTCTGGGGCCAACGTCCTGACTTTC
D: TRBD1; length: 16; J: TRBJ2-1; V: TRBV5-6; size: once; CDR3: CASSFDRGETYNEQFF; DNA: TGTGCCAGCAGCTTCGACAGGGGAGAAACCTACAATGAGCAGTTCTTC
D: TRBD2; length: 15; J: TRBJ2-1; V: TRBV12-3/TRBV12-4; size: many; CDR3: CASSLVMGGRNEQFF; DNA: TGTGCCAGCAGTTTAGTAATGGGCGGGAGGAATGAGCAGTTCTTC
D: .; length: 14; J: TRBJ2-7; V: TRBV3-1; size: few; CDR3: CASSQAPGDYEQYF; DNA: TGTGCCAGCAGCCAAGCCCCAGGGGACTACGAGCAGTACTTC
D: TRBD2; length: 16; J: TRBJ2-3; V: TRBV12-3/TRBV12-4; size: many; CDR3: CASSTWTSGVGDTQYF; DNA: TGTGCCAGCAGTACCTGGACTAGCGGAGTTGGGGATACGCAGTATTTT
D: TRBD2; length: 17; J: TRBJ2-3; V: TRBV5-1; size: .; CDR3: CASSLAASGTHTDTQYF; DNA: TGCGCCAGCAGCTTGGCGGCTAGCGGGACCCACACAGATACGCAGTATTTT
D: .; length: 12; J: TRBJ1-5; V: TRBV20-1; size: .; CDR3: CSAFLYVGPQHF; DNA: TGCAGTGCCTTCCTTTATGTGGGGCCCCAGCATTTT
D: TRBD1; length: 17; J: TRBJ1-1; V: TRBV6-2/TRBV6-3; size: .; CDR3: CASNGIPGQGYNTEAFF; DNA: TGTGCCAGCAACGGTATTCCGGGACAGGGCTACAACACTGAAGCTTTCTTT
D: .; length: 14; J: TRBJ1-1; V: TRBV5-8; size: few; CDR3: CASSYWPGSTEAFF; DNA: TGTGCCAGCAGCTATTGGCCTGGAAGCACTGAAGCTTTCTTT
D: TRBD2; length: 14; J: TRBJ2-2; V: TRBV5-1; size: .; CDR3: CATTLASNTGELFF; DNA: TGCGCCACCACACTAGCGTCGAACACCGGGGAGCTGTTTTTT
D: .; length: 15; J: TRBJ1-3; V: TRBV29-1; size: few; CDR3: CSAGGAGVKGNTIYF; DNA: TGCAGCGCGGGCGGGGCAGGGGTAAAGGGAAACACCATATATTTT
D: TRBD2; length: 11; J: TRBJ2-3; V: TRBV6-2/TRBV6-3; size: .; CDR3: CASREGLAQYF; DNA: TGTGCCAGCAGGGAGGGACTAGCACAGTATTTT
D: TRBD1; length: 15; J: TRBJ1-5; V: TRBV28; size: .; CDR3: CASSWAGGGNQPQHF; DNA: TGTGCCAGCAGCTGGGCAGGGGGGGGCAATCAGCCCCAGCATTTT
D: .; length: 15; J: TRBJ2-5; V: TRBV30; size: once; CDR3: CAWSLLMAGQETQYF; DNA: TGTGCCTGGAGTCTTCTAATGGCAGGGCAAGAGACCCAGTACTTC
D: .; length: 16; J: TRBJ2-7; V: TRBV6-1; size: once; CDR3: CASSEPRGSSYNEQYF; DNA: TGTGCCAGCAGTGAACCCCGGGGGTCCTCCTACAATGAGCAGTACTTC
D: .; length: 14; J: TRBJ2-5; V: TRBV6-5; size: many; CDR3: CASSPGGLGETQYF; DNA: TGTGCCAGCAGCCCCGGGGGTCTCGGGGAGACCCAGTACTTC
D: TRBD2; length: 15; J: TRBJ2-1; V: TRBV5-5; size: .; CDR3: CASSMGLAAYNEQFF; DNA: TGTGCCAGCAGCATGGGACTAGCGGCCTACAATGAGCAGTTCTTC
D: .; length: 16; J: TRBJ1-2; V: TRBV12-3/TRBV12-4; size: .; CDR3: CASPTTPTVRLSGYTF; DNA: TGTGCCAGCCCGACAACTCCGACCGTTAGGCTATCCGGCTACACCTTC
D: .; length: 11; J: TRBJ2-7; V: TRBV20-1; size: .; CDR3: CSAEGKFEQYF; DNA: TGCAGTGCCGAGGGAAAATTCGAGCAGTACTTC
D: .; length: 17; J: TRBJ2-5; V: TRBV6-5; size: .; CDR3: CASSYSMGYGLGGTQYF; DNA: TGTGCCAGCAGTTACTCGATGGGTTATGGTTTGGGGGGGACCCAGTACTTC
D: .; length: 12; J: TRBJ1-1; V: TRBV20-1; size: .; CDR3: CSASPADFEAFF; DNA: TGCAGTGCTAGCCCCGCGGACTTTGAAGCTTTCTTT
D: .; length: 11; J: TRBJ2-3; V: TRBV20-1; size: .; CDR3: CSALISDTQYF; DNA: TGCAGTGCTCTAATCTCAGATACGCAGTATTTT
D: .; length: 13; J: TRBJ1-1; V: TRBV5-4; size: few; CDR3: CASSLGQVTEAFF; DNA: TGTGCCAGCAGCTTGGGACAGGTCACTGAAGCTTTCTTT
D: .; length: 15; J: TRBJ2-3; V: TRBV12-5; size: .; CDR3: CASGLGIEGADTQYF; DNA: TGCGCTAGTGGTTTGGGGATAGAGGGAGCAGATACGCAGTATTTT
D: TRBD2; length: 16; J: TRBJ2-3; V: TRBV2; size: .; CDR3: CASSERGGQGTDTQYF; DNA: TGTGCCAGCAGTGAAAGGGGAGGGCAAGGCACAGATACGCAGTATTTT
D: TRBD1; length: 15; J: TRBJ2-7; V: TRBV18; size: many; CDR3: CASSPATGSGYEQYF; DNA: TGTGCCAGCTCACCAGCGACAGGGAGTGGCTACGAGCAGTACTTC
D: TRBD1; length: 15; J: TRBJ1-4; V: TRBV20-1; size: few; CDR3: CSAMGQGTSGGMVFF; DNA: TGCAGTGCCATGGGACAGGGCACATCGGGGGGGATGGTGTTTTTT
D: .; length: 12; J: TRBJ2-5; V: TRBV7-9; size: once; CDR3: CASSLEQTGQYF; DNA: TGTGCCAGCAGCTTAGAACAGACGGGGCAGTACTTC
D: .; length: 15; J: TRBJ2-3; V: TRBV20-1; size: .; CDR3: CSATQHARSTDTQYF; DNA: TGCAGTGCTACCCAACACGCAAGAAGCACAGATACGCAGTATTTT
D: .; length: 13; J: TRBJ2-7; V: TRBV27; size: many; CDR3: CASSLRIYYEQYF; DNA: TGTGCCAGCAGTTTGAGAATATACTACGAGCAGTACTTC
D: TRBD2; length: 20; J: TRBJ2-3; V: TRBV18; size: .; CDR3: CASLLRGRLAVYSSTDTQYF; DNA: TGTGCCAGCTTACTACGGGGGAGACTAGCGGTCTACTCTAGCACAGATACGCAGTATTTT
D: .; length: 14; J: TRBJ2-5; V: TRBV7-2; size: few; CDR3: CASSQMGNQETQYF; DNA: TGTGCCAGCAGCCAAATGGGGAACCAAGAGACCCAGTACTTC
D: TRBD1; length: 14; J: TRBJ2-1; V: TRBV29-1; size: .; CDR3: CSSDGTGYMDEQFF; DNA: TGCAGCTCTGACGGGACAGGGTATATGGATGAGCAGTTCTTC
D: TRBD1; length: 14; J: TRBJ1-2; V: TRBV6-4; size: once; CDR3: CVSSPGQRFGGYTF; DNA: TGTGTCAGCAGCCCGGGACAGCGTTTCGGGGGCTACACCTTC